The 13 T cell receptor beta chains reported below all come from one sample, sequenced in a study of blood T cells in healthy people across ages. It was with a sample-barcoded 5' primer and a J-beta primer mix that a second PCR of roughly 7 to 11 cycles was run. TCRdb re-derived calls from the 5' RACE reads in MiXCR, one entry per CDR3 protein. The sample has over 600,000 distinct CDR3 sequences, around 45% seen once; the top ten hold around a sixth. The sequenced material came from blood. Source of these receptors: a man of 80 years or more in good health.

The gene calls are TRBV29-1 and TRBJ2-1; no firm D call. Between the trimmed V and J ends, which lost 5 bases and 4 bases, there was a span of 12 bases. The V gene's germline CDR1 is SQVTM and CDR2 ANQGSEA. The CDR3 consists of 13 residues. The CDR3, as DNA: TGCAGCGTTCGCGGTGGCGCGTACAATGAGCAGTTCTTC. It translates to CSVRGGAYNEQFF.

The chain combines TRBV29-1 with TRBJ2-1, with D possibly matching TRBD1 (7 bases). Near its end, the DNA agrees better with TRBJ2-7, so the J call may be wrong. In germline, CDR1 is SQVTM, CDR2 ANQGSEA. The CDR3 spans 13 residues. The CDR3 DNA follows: TGCGGCTACCGGGCAGGGGGGAACAATGAGCAGTACTTC. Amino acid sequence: CGYRAGGNNEQYF.

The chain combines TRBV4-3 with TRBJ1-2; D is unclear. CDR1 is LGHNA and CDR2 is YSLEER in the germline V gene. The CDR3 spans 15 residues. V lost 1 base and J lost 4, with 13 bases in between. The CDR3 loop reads CASSQAIEEIYGYTF. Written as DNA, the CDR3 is TGCGCCAGCAGCCAAGCGATCGAAGAGATCTATGGCTACACCTTC.

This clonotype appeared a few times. CDR3 in amino acids: CSARGSRDLNSPLHF. The CDR3 bases are TGCAGTGCTAGGGGCTCCAGGGATCTCAATTCACCCCTCCACTTT. The chain is built from TRBV20-1 and TRBJ1-6; TRBD1 might be the D (5 bases). This CDR3 is 15 amino acids long. The germline V gene has CDR1 DFQATT and CDR2 SNEGSKA (reference sequence). V was pared by 3 bases and J by 7 bases, with 16 bases between.

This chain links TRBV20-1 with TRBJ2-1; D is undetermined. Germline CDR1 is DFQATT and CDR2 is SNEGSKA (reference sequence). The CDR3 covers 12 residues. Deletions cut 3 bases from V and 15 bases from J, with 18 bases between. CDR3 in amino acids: CSASSPLRVVFF. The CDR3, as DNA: TGCAGTGCTAGTTCCCCCCTCCGAGTCGTGTTCTTC.

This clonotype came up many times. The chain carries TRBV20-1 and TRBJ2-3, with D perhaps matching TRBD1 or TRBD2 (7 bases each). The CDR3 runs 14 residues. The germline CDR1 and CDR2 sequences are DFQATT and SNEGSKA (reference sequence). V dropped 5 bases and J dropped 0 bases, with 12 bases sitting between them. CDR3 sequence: CSAPRGGSTDTQYF. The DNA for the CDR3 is TGCAGTGCTCCCAGGGGGGGAAGCACAGATACGCAGTATTTT.

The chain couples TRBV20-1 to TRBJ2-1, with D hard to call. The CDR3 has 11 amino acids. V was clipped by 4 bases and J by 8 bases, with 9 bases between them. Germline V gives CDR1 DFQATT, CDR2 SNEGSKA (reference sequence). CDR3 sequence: CSAKRSDEQFF. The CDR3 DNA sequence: TGCAGTGCTAAACGAAGCGATGAGCAGTTCTTC.

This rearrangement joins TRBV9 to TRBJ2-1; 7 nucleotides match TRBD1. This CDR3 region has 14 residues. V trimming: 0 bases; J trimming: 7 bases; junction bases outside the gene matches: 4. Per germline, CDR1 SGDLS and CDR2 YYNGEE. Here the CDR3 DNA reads TGTGCCAGCAGCGTAGGACAGGGAAGAAATGAGCAGTTCTTC. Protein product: CASSVGQGRNEQFF.

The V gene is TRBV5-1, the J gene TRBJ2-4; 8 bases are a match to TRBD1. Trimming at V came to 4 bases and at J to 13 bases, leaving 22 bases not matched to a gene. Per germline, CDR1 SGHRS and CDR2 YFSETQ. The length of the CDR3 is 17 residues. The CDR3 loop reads CASSLGQDKIATHGQYF. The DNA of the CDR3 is TGCGCCAGCAGCCTGGGACAGGACAAGATAGCTACTCACGGGCAGTACTTC.

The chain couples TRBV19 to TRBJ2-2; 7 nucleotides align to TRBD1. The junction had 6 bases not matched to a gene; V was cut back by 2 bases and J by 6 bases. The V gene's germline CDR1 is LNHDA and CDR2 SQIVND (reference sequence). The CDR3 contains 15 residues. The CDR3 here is CASSIHRQGAGELFF. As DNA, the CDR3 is TGTGCCAGTAGTATACATCGACAGGGAGCCGGGGAGCTGTTTTTT.

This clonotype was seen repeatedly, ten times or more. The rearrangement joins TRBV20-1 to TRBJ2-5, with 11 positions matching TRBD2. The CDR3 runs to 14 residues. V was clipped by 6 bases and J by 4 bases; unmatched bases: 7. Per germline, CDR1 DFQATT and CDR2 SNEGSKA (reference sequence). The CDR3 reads CSAPLAGARETQYF. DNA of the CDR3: TGCAGTGCCCCACTAGCGGGAGCTCGAGAGACCCAGTACTTC.

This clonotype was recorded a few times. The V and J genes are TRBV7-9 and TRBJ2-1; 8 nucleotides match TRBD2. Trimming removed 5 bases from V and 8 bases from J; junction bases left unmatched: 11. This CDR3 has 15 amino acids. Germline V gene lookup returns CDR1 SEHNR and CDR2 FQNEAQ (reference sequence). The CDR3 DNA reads TGTGCCAGCAGCCTCAGCGGGAGCTTCGGGGATGAGCAGTTCTTC. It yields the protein CASSLSGSFGDEQFF. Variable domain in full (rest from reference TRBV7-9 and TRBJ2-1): DTGVSQNPRHKITKRGQNVTFRCDPISEHNRLYWYRQTLGQGPEFLTYFQNEAQLEKSRLLSDRFSAERPKGSFSTLEIQRTEQGDSAMYLCASSLSGSFGDEQFFGPGTRLTVL.

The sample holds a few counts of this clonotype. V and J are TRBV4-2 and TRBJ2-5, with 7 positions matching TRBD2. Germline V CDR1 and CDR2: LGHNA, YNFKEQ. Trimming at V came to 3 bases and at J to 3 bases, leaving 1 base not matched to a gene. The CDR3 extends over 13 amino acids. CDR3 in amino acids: CASSHRGEETQYF. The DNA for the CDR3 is TGTGCCAGCAGCCACCGGGGGGAAGAGACCCAGTACTTC.